The 32 T cell receptor beta chains presented below share a single source sample, sequenced in a study of post-analysis software for immune sequencing data. No antigens are known for them. Study observations and caveats: Elevated frequency relative to controls characterized four to six TRBV segments in patients, TRBV5-6, TRBV5-1 and TRBV20-1 among them.

TCR beta cDNA libraries had unique molecular identifiers. TCRdb recomputed calls from the PCR reads with MiXCR, one row per CDR3 protein. The sample holds 350,000 to 450,000 distinct CDR3 sequences, 30% to 45% seen once. Sequenced: blood. These receptors were obtained from a girl aged 10-17 years with multiple sclerosis.

In this sample, this clonotype turned up a few times. The chain couples TRBV20-1 to TRBJ1-2; no definite D call. Trimming left V 6 bases short and J 3 bases short, with 2 bases between. Germline loops: CDR1 DFQATT, CDR2 SNEGSKA (reference sequence). This CDR3 contains 9 residues. DNA for the CDR3: TGCAGTGCGGACTATGGCTACACCTTC. Protein sequence: CSADYGYTF.

The CDR3 region has the DNA TGCAGCGTTGAAGAACAGCCGAACACTGAAGCTTTCTTT. Translation: CSVEEQPNTEAFF. The chain uses TRBV29-1 and TRBJ1-1, with D uncertain. V dropped 0 bases and J dropped 1 base, with 6 bases sitting between them. Per the germline V gene, CDR1 is SQVTM and CDR2 is ANQGSEA. The CDR3 consists of 13 residues.

This clonotype came up a few times. The chain has TRBV4-2 and TRBJ1-1; D unclear. Trimming pared 2 bases from V and 8 bases from J, leaving 12 bases between. The CDR3 extends over 13 amino acids. Germline CDR1 reads LGHNA; CDR2 reads YNFKEQ. CDR3 bases: TGTGCCAGCAGCCAATCGGACCGCCGGGAAGCTTTCTTT. It yields the protein CASSQSDRREAFF.

The rearrangement links TRBV4-1 to TRBJ2-5; D is possibly TRBD1 (6 bases). V lost 2 bases to trimming and J lost 2 bases, with 9 bases between them. This CDR3 has 14 residues. Germline V gives CDR1 MGHRA, CDR2 YSYEKL. CDR3 nucleotide sequence: TGCGCCAGCAGCCAAAGTGGACAGCAAGAGACCCAGTACTTC. The encoded protein is CASSQSGQQETQYF.

By its share, this clonotype is medium-sized (0.01 to 0.1%). The CDR3 DNA sequence: TGTGCCAGCAGCCAAAGCAGGGGGCCCTCCTACAATGAGCAGTTCTTC. This codes for CASSQSRGPSYNEQFF. The chain is built from TRBV4-2 and TRBJ2-1; TRBD1 matches at 8 bases. The CDR3 length is 16 residues. V lost 2 bases to trimming and J lost 0 bases; unmatched junction nucleotides: 3. Looked up from germline, CDR1 is LGHNA and CDR2 is YNFKEQ.

This clonotype was recorded a few times. This chain connects TRBV5-6 to TRBJ2-5; 7 bases fit TRBD2. The CDR3 has 14 residues. Germline V gene data show CDR1 as SGHDT and CDR2 as YYEEEE. Losses at the gene ends were 3 bases for V and 4 bases for J; bases not matched to a gene: 6. CDR3 sequence reads: CASSSSSGLETQYF. The CDR3 nucleotides read TGTGCCAGCAGCTCCTCTAGCGGCTTAGAGACCCAGTACTTC.

The sample holds a few counts of this clonotype. The CDR3 DNA reads TGCAGTGCTCCCACCGGGACCCAGAGCTCCTACGAGCAGTACTTC. This sequence encodes CSAPTGTQSSYEQYF. The chain couples TRBV20-1 to TRBJ2-7; TRBD1 or TRBD2 may be the D gene (5 bases each). The germline V and J ends were trimmed by 5 bases and 0 bases, with 17 bases remaining between them. The CDR3 runs to 15 residues. Looked up from germline, CDR1 is DFQATT and CDR2 is SNEGSKA (reference sequence).

This clonotype turned up a few times. The CDR3 DNA reads as TGTGCCAGCAGCAGGGGGACAGGGTCTGCCAATGGCTACACCTTC. This codes for CASSRGTGSANGYTF. The chain links TRBV7-6 to TRBJ1-2, with 9 bases fitting TRBD1. V lost 5 bases and J lost 6; bases outside the gene matches: 10. The V gene's germline CDR1 is SGHVS and CDR2 FNYEAQ. CDR3 length equals 15 residues.

About this clonotype itself: The junction and the germline gene differ at one end; a read error may be behind it. The V call is TRBV20-1, the J call TRBJ2-2; no firm D call. CDR1 and CDR2 (germline): DFQATT, SNEGSKA (reference sequence). The length of the CDR3 is 13 residues. CDR3 in DNA: TGCAGTGCTCGAGACCTCTGGGTTGGGGAGCTGTTTTTT. Amino acids: CSARDLWVGELFF.

This clonotype was counted a few times. This CDR3 is CASSHGRQPQHF. CDR3 nucleotides: TGTGCCAGCAGCCATGGGAGGCAGCCCCAGCATTTT. The chain links TRBV3-1 to TRBJ1-5; D unresolved. CDR3 length: 12 amino acids. V dropped 3 bases and J dropped 7 bases, with 7 bases sitting between them. Per germline, CDR1 LGHDT and CDR2 YNNKEL (reference sequence).

The chain joins TRBV7-2 to TRBJ1-2; 9 bases are shared with TRBD1. Germline V gene data show CDR1 as SGHTA and CDR2 as FQGNSA. Losses at the gene ends were 10 bases for V and 0 bases for J; bases not matched to a gene: 6. The CDR3 has 14 residues. CDR3 DNA sequence: TGTGCCACCACCGGGACAGGGACTAACTATGGCTACACCTTC. It yields the protein CATTGTGTNYGYTF.

This clonotype has only a few counts. The chain links TRBV12-3 or TRBV12-4 to TRBJ2-3; 9 nucleotides line up with TRBD2. The CDR3 is made up of 12 amino acids. J was trimmed by 7 bases and V by 7 bases; bases with no gene match: 3. The CDR3: CASTSGVNTQYF. In DNA, the CDR3 is TGTGCCAGCACTAGCGGGGTGAATACGCAGTATTTT.

As for this clonotype: Germline is not matched at one junction end, which may reflect a read error. The chain has TRBV29-1 and TRBJ2-7; the match to TRBD1 covers 8 bases. This CDR3 contains 14 residues. CDR1 is SQVTM and CDR2 is ANQGSEA in the germline V gene. The CDR3 DNA is TGCAGCGTAGAAGACAGGGGCGGAGGGTACGAGCAGTACTTC. Amino acid sequence: CSVEDRGGGYEQYF.

The genes are TRBV3-1 and TRBJ2-1; TRBD2 aligns across 7 bases. Germline V CDR1 and CDR2: LGHDT, YNNKEL (reference sequence). J was trimmed by 6 bases and V by 0 bases; bases with no gene match: 5. This CDR3 has 15 amino acids. DNA of the CDR3: TGTGCCAGCAGCCAAGATGGACTAGAGGTCAATGAGCAGTTCTTC. Translation gives CASSQDGLEVNEQFF.

The chain employs TRBV6-1 and TRBJ2-3; D is possibly TRBD2 (7 bases). The CDR3 consists of 14 residues. Germline CDR1 reads MNHNS; CDR2 reads SASEGT. The V end lost 2 bases, the J end lost 4 bases, and 10 bases lay between the germline ends. CDR3 amino acids: CASSEQGGADTQYF. The CDR3 DNA reads as TGTGCCAGCAGTGAACAAGGGGGGGCAGATACGCAGTATTTT.

In this sample, this clonotype turned up a few times. As DNA, the CDR3 is TGTGCCAGCAGCCAAGAGGCGGGGGGAGATGATACGCAGTATTTT. Protein product: CASSQEAGGDDTQYF. V and J are TRBV3-1 and TRBJ2-3; 8 bases are a match to TRBD2. There are 15 residues in the CDR3. Trimming took 0 bases from V and 6 from J; bases not matched to a gene: 5. Germline V gene lookup returns CDR1 LGHDT and CDR2 YNNKEL (reference sequence).

V is TRBV13 and J is TRBJ1-1, with D unclear. Germline loops: CDR1 PRHDT, CDR2 FYEKMQ (reference sequence). CDR3 length: 14 amino acids. V was cut by 3 bases and J by 4 bases, with 12 bases left in between. The CDR3 DNA follows: TGTGCCAGCAGCTTCTTGACTGAGGGCACTGAAGCTTTCTTT. This encodes CASSFLTEGTEAFF.

The CDR3 sequence is CASSLARVRNEQFF. The CDR3 bases are TGTGCCAGCAGTTTAGCGCGAGTCCGCAATGAGCAGTTCTTC. The chain has TRBV12-3 or TRBV12-4 and TRBJ2-1; D is uncertain. V lost 0 bases and J lost 6, with 9 bases in between. This CDR3 has 14 residues.

A few counts support this clonotype. The rearrangement links TRBV18 to TRBJ2-7, with a tentative D call TRBD1 (6 bases). V was trimmed by 1 base and J by 9 bases, leaving 10 bases between them. The CDR3 covers 12 residues. Germline V gene sequence: CDR1 KGHSH, CDR2 LQKENI. CDR3 loop: CASSPQGDGQYF. CDR3 bases: TGTGCCAGCTCACCACAGGGGGACGGGCAGTACTTC.

This clonotype was picked up a small number of times. The chain employs TRBV27 and TRBJ2-5, with D perhaps TRBD2 (6 bases). Germline V gene sequence: CDR1 MNHEY, CDR2 SMNVEV (reference sequence). The CDR3 spans 15 residues. Trimming left V 3 bases short and J 2 bases short, with 13 bases between. CDR3 nucleotides: TGTGCCAGCAGTTTGGGGCGGGGAGCACAAGAGACCCAGTACTTC. Translated: CASSLGRGAQETQYF.

The gene calls are TRBV7-9 and TRBJ1-1, with a possible D match to TRBD1 (6 bases). Germline values: CDR1 SEHNR, CDR2 FQNEAQ (reference sequence). CDR3 size: 16 residues. Trimming left V 11 bases short and J 0 bases short, with 22 bases between. CDR3 amino acids: CASYPSRGAMNTEAFF. The CDR3 DNA reads as TGTGCCTCCTACCCGTCCCGGGGGGCGATGAACACTGAAGCTTTCTTT.

J is TRBJ2-7 and V is TRBV2; D is uncertain. TRBJ2-5 explains the end of the DNA better; the J call may be wrong. Germline CDR1 reads SNHLY; CDR2 reads FYNNEI. This CDR3 is built from 14 residues. CDR3 in DNA: TGTGCCAGCAGTGAAACGGGCATGAGGGAGACCCAGTACTTC. Translating gives CASSETGMRETQYF.

This clonotype was seen only a few times. This chain joins TRBV6-5 and TRBJ2-3, with 8 positions matching TRBD2. The V segment lost 6 bases and the J segment 7 bases; nucleotides outside the gene matches: 6. CDR3 size: 13 residues. Germline V CDR1 and CDR2: MNHEY, SVGAGI. The CDR3 reads CASSSGGGYTQYF. The CDR3, as DNA: TGTGCCAGCAGCTCGGGGGGGGGATATACGCAGTATTTT.

The V call is TRBV20-1, the J call TRBJ2-1; D is perhaps TRBD1 (5 bases). The CDR3 length is 11 residues. Germline assignment: CDR1 DFQATT and CDR2 SNEGSKA (reference sequence). V was cut by 3 bases and J by 12 bases, with 12 bases left in between. The CDR3 DNA is TGCAGTGCTAGGATGCCAGGGCGGCAGTTCTTC. The encoded protein is CSARMPGRQFF.

This clonotype was seen repeatedly, ten times or more. This chain uses TRBV12-3 or TRBV12-4 with TRBJ2-3; TRBD2 matches 7 bases. V gave up 6 bases and J gave up 6 bases; unmatched junction bases: 9. The CDR3 has 14 amino acids. DNA of the CDR3: TGTGCCAGCAGCCCGGGACTATCCCCGGATACGCAGTATTTT. Residues: CASSPGLSPDTQYF.

The genes are TRBV6-2 or TRBV6-3 and TRBJ1-2; D may be TRBD1 (5 bases). The V gene's germline CDR1 is MNHEY and CDR2 SVGEGT. Trimming removed 6 bases from V and 0 bases from J, with 8 bases in between. The CDR3 loop spans 13 amino acids. Here the CDR3 DNA reads TGTGCCAGCAGCCAGACAGCTAACTATGGCTACACCTTC. This gives the protein CASSQTANYGYTF.

CDR3 sequence reads: CASSDQGAEAFF. The CDR3 DNA reads as TGCGCCAGCAGCGATCAGGGGGCTGAAGCTTTCTTT. The V and J genes are TRBV5-1 and TRBJ1-1, with 7 nucleotides matching TRBD1. The CDR3 spans 12 residues. Germline V gene lookup returns CDR1 SGHRS and CDR2 YFSETQ. V shed 4 bases, J shed 6 bases, and the junction held 3 bases outside the gene matches.

The chain uses TRBV12-3 or TRBV12-4 and TRBJ2-4; the D gene is possibly TRBD2 (6 bases). The CDR3 spans 18 residues. Trimming took off 3 bases at V and 0 bases at J, with 18 bases between the two ends. DNA for the CDR3: TGTGCCAGCAGTTTCCGAGACAGCGGAGGGGAAGCCAAAAACATTCAGTACTTC. Its translation is CASSFRDSGGEAKNIQYF.

The V call is TRBV7-3, the J call TRBJ1-6, with 7 bases that match TRBD1. Germline CDR1 is SGHTA and CDR2 is FQGTGA. This CDR3 region has 14 residues. Germline trimming cut 6 bases from V and 7 bases from J; bases unmatched to any gene: 6. CDR3 nucleotide sequence: TGTGCCAGCAGTCGGGGACAGCAAAATTCACCCCTCCACTTT. Encoded protein: CASSRGQQNSPLHF.

The chain carries TRBV14 and TRBJ2-7; D perhaps matches TRBD1 (6 bases). This CDR3 spans 14 amino acids. Germline lookup yields CDR1 SGHDN and CDR2 FVKESK. V was shortened by 4 bases and J by 2 bases, with 12 bases between the two germline ends. The CDR3 DNA reads as TGTGCCAGCAGCCGGTTAGCAGGGGCCTACGAGCAGTACTTC. Translated, it gives CASSRLAGAYEQYF. Complete variable domain (other parts from reference TRBV14 and TRBJ2-7): EAGVTQFPSHSVIEKGQTVTLRCDPISGHDNLYWYRRVMGKEIKFLLHFVKESKQDESGMPNNRFLAERTGGTYSTLKVQPAELEDSGVYFCASSRLAGAYEQYFGPGTRLTVT.

This clonotype was counted only a few times. The genes are TRBV20-1 and TRBJ2-1, with 13 positions matching TRBD2. CDR1 is DFQATT, CDR2 SNEGSKA, per germline (reference sequence). The junction had 9 bases not matched to a gene; V was cut back by 5 bases and J by 2 bases. This CDR3 is built from 17 residues. CDR3 region: CSAPGTSGARTYNEQFF. In DNA, the CDR3 is TGCAGTGCTCCCGGGACTAGCGGGGCGAGGACCTACAATGAGCAGTTCTTC.

The chain carries TRBV25-1 and TRBJ2-3; D might be TRBD1 (6 bases). CDR3 size: 15 residues. The V gene lost 9 bases and the J gene lost 1 base, with 17 bases spanning the gap. CDR1 MGHDK and CDR2 SYGVNS come from the germline V gene. The CDR3 reads CASRDKGEGTDTQYF. DNA for the CDR3: TGTGCCAGTCGGGACAAGGGAGAAGGCACAGATACGCAGTATTTT.